This paragraph reports one TCR beta chain. Its antigen is undetermined. From RNA, the CDR3 regions of TCR beta chains were amplified and sequenced. HTBI-primed first-round RT-PCR preceded second-round multiplex PCR. TCRdb re-derived calls from the multiplex PCR reads in MiXCR, one entry per CDR3 protein. The table records around 1,000,000 distinct CDR3 sequences, less than 45% of them present only once. Trimming took 3 bases from V and 10 from J; bases not matched to a gene: 8. Germline values: CDR1 ENHRY, CDR2 SYGVKD. This CDR3 region has 13 residues. The sample comes from a study of Graves' ophthalmopathy and Graves' hyperthyroidism. Study results and limitations: The authors also found most expanded thyroid clonotypes above 0.001 frequency in blood.

The sequence was collected from an adult man with Graves' hyperthyroidism. The sample comprised peripheral blood or thyroid tissue (not recorded which). This rearrangement joins TRBV10-3 to TRBJ2-5, with TRBD1 identical over 7 bases. The CDR3 loop is CAISDPGTVVQYF. The CDR3 DNA is TGTGCCATCAGTGACCCCGGGACAGTGGTCCAGTACTTC.